This passage covers 13 T cell receptor beta chains from one sample sequenced in a study of CD8+CD57+ T cells in acquired aplastic anemia. The TCR beta profiling, which covered VDJ combination and CDR3 sequence, was carried out using genomic DNA as the template. In TCRdb, the reads were re-called with MiXCR into one record per CDR3 protein. The repertoire includes about 180,000 distinct CDR3 sequences, about half of them detected once, and 2.9% sits in the top ten. Specimen: sorted CD4+, CD8+, or CD8+CD57+ T cells (not recorded which) from PBMCs. All receptors come from a human donor in good health.

This clonotype was counted at least ten times. This chain uses TRBV9 with TRBJ1-6; possibly TRBD1 for D (5 bases). CDR1 and CDR2 from the germline V gene are SGDLS and YYNGEE. Between the trimmed V and J ends, which lost 0 bases and 7 bases, there was a span of 20 bases. The CDR3 contains 18 residues. The CDR3 sequence is CASSVGVGTAGRNSPLHF. The CDR3 nucleotides are TGTGCCAGCAGCGTAGGGGTCGGGACGGCCGGGAGGAATTCACCCCTCCACTTT.

This clonotype turned up a few times. The V and J genes are TRBV18 and TRBJ1-4, with D perhaps TRBD1 (6 bases). The ends were cut back, 3 bases at V and 8 bases at J, with 19 bases in the middle. Looked up from germline, CDR1 is KGHSH and CDR2 is LQKENI. This CDR3 has 16 residues. CDR3 nucleotides: TGTGCCAGCTCACCGCAACGGACAGCGGAGGGAGAAAAACTGTTTTTT. This sequence encodes CASSPQRTAEGEKLFF.

This clonotype appeared a single time. The rearrangement uses TRBV2 and TRBJ2-1, with TRBD2 matching 10 bases. Germline assignment: CDR1 SNHLY and CDR2 FYNNEI. The CDR3 runs 15 residues. Losses at the gene ends were 8 bases for V and 3 bases for J; bases not matched to a gene: 7. The CDR3: CASCMLAGGYNEQFF. The CDR3 DNA reads as TGTGCCAGCTGTATGTTAGCGGGGGGCTACAATGAGCAGTTCTTC.

This clonotype came up many times. V and J are TRBV20-1 and TRBJ2-3; D uncertain. The CDR3 has 14 residues. V was clipped by 1 base and J by 2 bases, with 10 bases between them. Germline V gene sequence: CDR1 DFQATT, CDR2 SNEGSKA (reference sequence). The CDR3 DNA reads as TGCAGTGCTAGAGCTCACGCCTCCACAGATACGCAGTATTTT. Protein product: CSARAHASTDTQYF.

The V call is TRBV29-1, the J call TRBJ2-1; no firm D call. The ends were cut back, 5 bases at V and 9 bases at J, with 11 bases in the middle. The CDR3 covers 11 residues. Germline CDR1 and CDR2: SQVTM and ANQGSEA. DNA of the CDR3: TGCAGCGTTTTGCGCGTGGGTGAGCAGTTCTTC. This translates into CSVLRVGEQFF.

The sample holds many counts of this clonotype. The chain couples TRBV3-1 to TRBJ1-1; unclear D gene. The CDR3 sequence is 15 residues long. V lost 4 bases to trimming and J lost 1 base, with 13 bases between them. Looked up from germline, CDR1 is LGHDT and CDR2 is YNNKEL (reference sequence). The CDR3 DNA reads as TGTGCCAGCAGCCCCTCGGGTCAGTCGAACACTGAAGCTTTCTTT. It encodes CASSPSGQSNTEAFF.

A single count supports this clonotype. The rearrangement uses TRBV25-1 and TRBJ1-2; TRBD1 agrees at 8 bases. Germline CDR1 and CDR2: MGHDK and SYGVNS. V was pared by 4 bases and J by 4 bases, with 2 bases of the junction left unmatched. The CDR3 extends over 13 amino acids. CDR3 DNA: TGTGCCAGCAGTGTTCAGGGGGCCTATGGCTACACCTTC. It translates to CASSVQGAYGYTF.

The chain couples TRBV7-8 to TRBJ2-7; 10 bases align to TRBD2. Germline V CDR1 and CDR2: SGHVS, FQNEAQ. The CDR3 sequence is 14 residues long. J lost 3 bases, V lost 5 bases, and 4 bases had no gene match. Here the CDR3 reads CASSVSGRRYEQYF. Here the CDR3 DNA reads TGTGCCAGCAGCGTTAGCGGGAGGCGCTACGAGCAGTACTTC.

CDR3 region: CASSLAGPTDTQYF. CDR3 DNA sequence: TGTGCCAGCAGCTTGGCGGGCCCCACAGATACGCAGTATTTT. This chain joins TRBV5-4 and TRBJ2-3; no firm D call. The CDR3 has 14 amino acids. V was trimmed by 0 bases and J by 2 bases, leaving 7 bases between them. Germline values: CDR1 SGHNT, CDR2 YYREEE (reference sequence).

This clonotype was observed a few times. The J gene is TRBJ2-7, the V gene TRBV28, with TRBD1 matching 12 bases. Germline CDR1 reads MDHEN; CDR2 reads SYDVKM. There are 15 residues in the CDR3. The ends lost 4 bases at V and 6 bases at J; junction bases unmatched: 7. The CDR3 region is CASSSSGTGGSEQYF. CDR3 nucleotide sequence: TGTGCCAGCAGTTCCTCCGGGACAGGGGGCTCCGAGCAGTACTTC.

In this sample, this clonotype turned up a few times. The rearrangement joins TRBV6-5 to TRBJ1-2; 11 nucleotides line up with TRBD1. This CDR3 comprises 17 residues. CDR1 and CDR2 from the germline V gene are MNHEY and SVGAGI. The V segment lost 2 bases and the J segment 5 bases; nucleotides outside the gene matches: 10. The CDR3 reads CASSYARPGQGGYGYTF. The CDR3 nucleotides read TGTGCCAGCAGTTACGCCAGGCCGGGACAGGGGGGGTATGGCTACACCTTC.

The chain carries TRBV2 and TRBJ2-1, with 7 nucleotides matching TRBD2. Germline V gene lookup returns CDR1 SNHLY and CDR2 FYNNEI. V lost 5 bases to trimming and J lost 7 bases; unmatched junction nucleotides: 8. The CDR3 runs 14 residues. The CDR3 bases are TGTGCCAGCAGTCCCAGGACTAGTATAAATGAGCAGTTCTTC. Translating it yields CASSPRTSINEQFF.

As to this clonotype: The CDR3 does not close with the conserved phenylalanine or tryptophan, likely indicating a read error. Here the CDR3 DNA reads TGCGCCAGCAGCAACAGGGAGACAGATACGCAGTATTCT. Residues: CASSNRETDTQYS. The chain carries TRBV5-1 and TRBJ2-3; maybe TRBD1 (6 bases). CDR1 and CDR2 (germline): SGHRS, YFSETQ. V was clipped by 4 bases and J by 3 bases, with 9 bases between them. This CDR3 is 13 amino acids long.